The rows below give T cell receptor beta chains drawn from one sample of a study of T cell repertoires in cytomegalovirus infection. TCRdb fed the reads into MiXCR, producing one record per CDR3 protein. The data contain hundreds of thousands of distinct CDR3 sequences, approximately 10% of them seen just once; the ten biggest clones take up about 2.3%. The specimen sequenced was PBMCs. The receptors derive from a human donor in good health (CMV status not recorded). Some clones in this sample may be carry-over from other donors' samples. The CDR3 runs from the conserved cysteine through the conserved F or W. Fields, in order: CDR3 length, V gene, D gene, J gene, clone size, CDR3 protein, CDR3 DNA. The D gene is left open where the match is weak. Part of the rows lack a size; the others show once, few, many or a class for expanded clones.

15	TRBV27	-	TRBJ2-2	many	CASSLKGANTGELFF	TGTGCCAGCAGTTTAAAGGGGGCGAACACCGGGGAGCTGTTTTTT
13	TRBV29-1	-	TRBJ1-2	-	CSSRTVTNYGYTF	TGCAGCTCACGGACCGTCACTAACTATGGCTACACCTTC
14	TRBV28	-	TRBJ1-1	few	CASTTSGFSTEAFF	TGTGCCAGCACCACCTCAGGGTTTTCGACTGAAGCTTTCTTT
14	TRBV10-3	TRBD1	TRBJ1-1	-	CAISIRGIKTEAFF	TGTGCCATCAGCATCAGGGGGATAAAAACTGAAGCTTTCTTT
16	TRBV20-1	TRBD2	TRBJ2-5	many	CSAPRPRSGGQETQYF	TGCAGTGCCCCCCGCCCTAGGAGCGGGGGACAAGAGACCCAGTACTTC
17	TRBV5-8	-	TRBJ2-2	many	CASSLDPTGENTGELFF	TGTGCCAGCAGCTTGGACCCGACAGGCGAAAACACCGGGGAGCTGTTTTTT
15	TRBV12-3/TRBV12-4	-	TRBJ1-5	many	CASSFQGLGNQPQHF	TGTGCCAGCAGTTTTCAGGGCTTGGGGAATCAGCCCCAGCATTTT
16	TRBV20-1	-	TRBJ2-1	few	CSARTYLMGGYNEQFF	TGCAGTGCTAGAACGTACCTTATGGGTGGCTACAATGAGCAGTTCTTC
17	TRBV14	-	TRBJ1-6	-	CASSPGGESSYNSPLHF	TGTGCCAGCAGCCCCGGGGGGGAGAGCTCCTATAATTCACCCCTCCACTTT
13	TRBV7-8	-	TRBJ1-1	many	CASSQTYYTEAFF	TGTGCCAGCAGCCAGACATATTACACTGAAGCTTTCTTT
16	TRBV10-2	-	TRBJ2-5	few	CASSDRGGGHEETQYF	TGCGCCAGCAGTGATCGAGGGGGGGGGCATGAAGAGACCCAGTACTTC
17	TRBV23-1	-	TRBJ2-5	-	CASSQYSVGTLGETQYF	TGCGCCAGCAGTCAATATTCCGTCGGGACCCTCGGGGAGACCCAGTACTTC
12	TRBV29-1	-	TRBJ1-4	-	CSALQGNEKLFF	TGCAGCGCCCTACAGGGAAATGAAAAACTGTTTTTT
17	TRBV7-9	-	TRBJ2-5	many	CASSLDIRPPLWETQYF	TGTGCCAGCAGCTTAGATATTCGGCCGCCGCTGTGGGAGACCCAGTACTTC
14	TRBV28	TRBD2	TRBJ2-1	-	CAVEKGAGDNEQFF	TGTGCCGTGGAAAAAGGGGCGGGGGACAATGAGCAGTTCTTC
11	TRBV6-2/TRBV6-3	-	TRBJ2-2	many	CASSYYGELFF	TGTGCCAGCAGTTACTACGGGGAGCTGTTTTTT
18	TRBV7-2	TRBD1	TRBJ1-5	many	CASTRDRGRGLGNQPQHF	TGTGCCAGCACCCGGGACAGGGGGCGCGGTTTAGGCAATCAGCCCCAGCATTTT
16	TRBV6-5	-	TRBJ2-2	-	CASSRQVALNTGELFF	TGTGCCAGCAGTCGTCAGGTCGCCCTGAACACCGGGGAGCTGTTTTTT
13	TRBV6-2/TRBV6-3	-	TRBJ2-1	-	CASQKGLYNEQFF	TGTGCCAGCCAAAAGGGGCTCTACAATGAGCAGTTCTTC
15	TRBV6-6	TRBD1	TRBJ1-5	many	CASSRDRVLGGAQHF	TGTGCCAGCAGCCGGGACAGGGTTCTTGGAGGGGCCCAGCATTTT
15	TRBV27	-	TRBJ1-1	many	CASSLSRRANTEAFF	TGTGCCAGCAGTTTATCGCGGAGGGCGAACACTGAAGCTTTCTTT
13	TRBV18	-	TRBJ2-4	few	CASSPPADTGQYF	TGTGCCAGCTCACCACCCGCGGACACGGGGCAGTACTTC
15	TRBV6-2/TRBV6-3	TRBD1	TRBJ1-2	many	CASGTGVGRNYGYTF	TGTGCCAGCGGGACAGGTGTTGGTCGGAACTATGGCTACACCTTC
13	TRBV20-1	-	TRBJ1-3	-	CSAIGGSGNTIYF	TGCAGTGCTATTGGAGGATCCGGAAACACCATATATTTT
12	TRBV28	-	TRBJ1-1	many	CASSLQTGPAFF	TGTGCCAGCAGTTTACAGACAGGACCCGCTTTCTTT
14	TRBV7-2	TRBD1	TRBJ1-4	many	CASSFQGAEEKLFF	TGTGCCAGCAGCTTCCAGGGGGCGGAGGAAAAACTGTTTTTT
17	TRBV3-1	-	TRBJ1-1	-	CASSQDRMLSVNTEAFF	TGTGCCAGCAGCCAAGATAGGATGTTGAGTGTGAACACTGAAGCTTTCTTT
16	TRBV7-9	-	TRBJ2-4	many	CASSLERQLTKNIQYF	TGTGCCAGCAGCTTAGAGCGACAGCTTACGAAAAACATTCAGTACTTC
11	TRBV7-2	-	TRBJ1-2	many	CASSPGRGYTF	TGTGCCAGCAGCCCCGGTAGGGGCTACACCTTC
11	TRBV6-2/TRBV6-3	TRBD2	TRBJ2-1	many	CASSYGGVQFF	TGTGCCAGCAGTTACGGGGGGGTACAGTTCTTC